This T cell receptor (beta chain) was identified during a study of T cell repertoires in cytomegalovirus infection. As for the study in general: Both a matching HLA type and CMV infection were indicated by public TCR beta signatures. Notes on the study in general: The ex vivo response was dominated by HLA-C-restricted CMV-specific TCR beta clonotypes. Carriers of CMV plus the relevant HLA were identified by cumulative public TCR beta family frequency.

From germline, CDR1 is SGHVT and CDR2 SQSDAQ. CDR3 length: 16 residues. V gave up 4 bases and J gave up 2 bases, with 15 bases separating them. TCRdb redid the calling of the reads with MiXCR, one entry per CDR3 protein. The sample lists around 550,000 distinct CDR3 sequences; about a quarter were seen once. Points on this clonotype: The target antigen is unknown.

The sequenced sample was PBMCs. This TCR derives from a human donor in good health (CMV status not recorded). Some clones in this sample may be carry-over from other donors' samples. The chain links TRBV7-4 to TRBJ2-1; tentative D call: TRBD2 (5 bases). CDR3 amino acids: CASSSPRRGAYNEQFF. The CDR3 bases are TGTGCCAGCAGCTCGCCCCGACGGGGTGCCTACAATGAGCAGTTCTTC. Using reference TRBV7-4 and TRBJ2-1 for the parts outside the CDR3, the full variable domain is GAGVSQSPRYKVAKRGRDVALRCDSISGHVTLYWYRQTLGQGSEVLTYSQSDAQRDKSGRPSGRFSAERPERSVSTLKIQRTEQGDSAVYLCASSSPRRGAYNEQFFGPGTRLTVL.